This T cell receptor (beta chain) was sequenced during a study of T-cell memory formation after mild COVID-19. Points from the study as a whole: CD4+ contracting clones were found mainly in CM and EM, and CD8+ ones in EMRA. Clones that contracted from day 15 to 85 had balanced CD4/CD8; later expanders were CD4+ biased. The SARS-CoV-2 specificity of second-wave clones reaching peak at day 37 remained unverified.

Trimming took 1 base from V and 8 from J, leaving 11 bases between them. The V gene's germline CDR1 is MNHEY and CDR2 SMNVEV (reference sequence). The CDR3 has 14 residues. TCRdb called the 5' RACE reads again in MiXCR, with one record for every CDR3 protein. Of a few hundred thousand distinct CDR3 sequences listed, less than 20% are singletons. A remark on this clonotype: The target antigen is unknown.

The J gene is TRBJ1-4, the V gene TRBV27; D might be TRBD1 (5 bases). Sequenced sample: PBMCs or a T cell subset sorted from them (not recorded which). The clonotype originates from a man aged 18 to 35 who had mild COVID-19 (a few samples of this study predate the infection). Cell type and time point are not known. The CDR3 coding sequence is TGTGCCAGCAGTTTATGGGGGGGTGAGGAAAAACTGTTTTTT. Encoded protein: CASSLWGGEEKLFF.